This TCR beta chain was sequenced during a study of blood T cell repertoires in COVID-19. The V end was cut by 1 base, the J end by 5 bases, with 13 bases between. Per the germline V gene, CDR1 is SGHKS and CDR2 is YYEKEE (reference sequence). This CDR3 region has 14 residues. This clone showed up just a few times. Authors' analysis steps: Reference gene primer amplification in the assay estimated nucleated cell counts. The data were produced by immunoSEQ multiplex PCR, yet TCRdb's version contains in-frame clones alone and is incomplete. That table is the source of V, J and clone size, and D and trimming were worked out from the DNA. The sample has 130,000 or so clones, roughly 84% seen once.

Input material: peripheral blood. The chain carries TRBV5-5 and TRBJ2-7, with D perhaps matching TRBD2 (5 bases). This receptor was identified in a man in his sixties with acute or convalescent COVID-19. The CDR3 coding sequence is TGTGCCAGCAGCTTGCTAGTCCGGGGAGACGAGCAGTACTTC. This gives the protein CASSLLVRGDEQYF.